These T cell receptor beta chains were read from a single sample in a study of CD8 T cells in ankylosing spondylitis. In TCRdb, the 5' RACE reads were re-called with MiXCR into one record per CDR3 protein. The table has about 320,000 distinct CDR3 sequences, under 14% seen once. The sequencing sample was made of blood, either unsorted or a sorted T cell fraction (not recorded which). The receptors shown here come from a female donor with ankylosing spondylitis or in good health (not recorded which). Both conserved end residues are part of each CDR3. Fields, in order: D gene, V gene, clone size, J gene, CDR3 DNA, CDR3 protein. The D gene is left open where the match is weak. The listing skips clone size in some rows; elsewhere it reads once, few, many or a size class.

>-|TRBV5-1|many|TRBJ1-3
TGCGCCAGCAGCATGTCGTCCAGCCTCAGCTCTGGAAACACCATATATTTT
CASSMSSSLSSGNTIYF
>TRBD2|TRBV7-2|few|TRBJ2-7
TGTGCCAGCAGCTCAGCGGGATTCACCTACGAGCAGTACTTC
CASSSAGFTYEQYF
>-|TRBV12-3/TRBV12-4|many|TRBJ2-1
TGTGCCAGCAGTTCGGGACTGAGCTCCTACAATGAGCAGTTCTTC
CASSSGLSSYNEQFF
>-|TRBV5-1|many|TRBJ2-3
TGCGCCAGCAGCTTGTACGGGGATACGCAGTATTTT
CASSLYGDTQYF
>-|TRBV28|many|TRBJ2-7
TGTGCCAGCAGTTCTGCCCCACAGTACGAGCAGTACTTC
CASSSAPQYEQYF
>TRBD2|TRBV9|many|TRBJ2-5
TGTGCCAGCAGCGCAAGCGGGATCCAAGAGACCCAGTACTTC
CASSASGIQETQYF
>-|TRBV7-2|many|TRBJ2-5
TGTGCCAGCAGCTTGTTAGCCACAGAGACCCAGTACTTC
CASSLLATETQYF
>-|TRBV20-1|many|TRBJ1-5
TGCAGTACCTCAGTCGGCTCTCAGAGGGATCAGCCCCAGCATTTT
CSTSVGSQRDQPQHF
>TRBD1|TRBV29-1|many|TRBJ2-3
TGCAGCGTTTCGCCGACAGGGGGGATCACAGATACGCAGTATTTT
CSVSPTGGITDTQYF
>TRBD2|TRBV5-1|-|TRBJ2-3
TGCGCCAGCAGCTTGGCCCGTAGCGGGGATAACACAGATACGCAGTATTTT
CASSLARSGDNTDTQYF
>TRBD1|TRBV12-3/TRBV12-4|-|TRBJ1-1
TGTGCCAGCAGGGAGACAGGGCCGGTCGCTGAAGCTTTCTTT
CASRETGPVAEAFF
>TRBD1|TRBV30|few|TRBJ1-2
TGTGCCTGGAGTAACAGGGGGCGCCATGGCTACACCTTC
CAWSNRGRHGYTF
>TRBD2|TRBV7-2|-|TRBJ2-3
TGTGCCAGCAGCTCCCAGCGGGGGGCTGCAGATACGCAGTATTTT
CASSSQRGAADTQYF
>-|TRBV11-2|few|TRBJ2-2
TGTGCCAGCAGCTTAGGAGCCGGAACCTACACCGGGGAGCTGTTTTTT
CASSLGAGTYTGELFF